One T cell receptor beta chain is described in this entry. These data come from a study of CD8 T cells in Susac syndrome. The CDR3 sequence is 15 residues long. Random hexamers were used to reverse transcribe an amount of roughly 0.5 to 1 ug RNA. The TCR beta CDR3 was amplified by immunoSEQ multiplex PCR across 54 Vbeta, 13 Jbeta. TCRdb redid the calling of the immunoSEQ multiplex PCR reads with MiXCR, one entry per CDR3 protein. The data show roughly 89,000 distinct CDR3 sequences, about 96% seen once. This TCR came from a human donor with Susac syndrome. The chain links TRBV21-1 to TRBJ2-7; the table's D call, TRBD1, was not checked against the DNA. TRBV21-1 constitutes a pseudogene. Sequenced input: CD8+ T cells from PBMCs. The CDR3 reads CASSKLGTGTYEQYV. As DNA, the CDR3 is TGTGCCAGCAGCAAACTCGGGACGGGAACCTACGAGCAGTACGTC.